Below, 27 T cell receptor beta chains from the same sample are listed, as sequenced in a study of blood T cell repertoires in COVID-19. Clones were read by immunoSEQ multiplex PCR, and TCRdb kept only the in-frame ones, dropping some. This sample has about 410,000 clones, with approximately 91% found just once. Sequencing was carried out using peripheral blood. The receptors here all came from a woman aged 40 to 50 with COVID-19, enrolled during active disease.

This chain joins TRBV29-1 and TRBJ1-1, with a possible D match to TRBD1 (5 bases). Trimming shortened V by 1 base and J by 4 bases, and 10 bases separated the two germline ends. The CDR3 loop spans 13 amino acids. Germline V gives CDR1 SQVTM, CDR2 ANQGSEA. The CDR3 here is CSVEGGLSTEAFF. The CDR3 DNA sequence: TGCAGCGTTGAAGGGGGCTTGAGCACTGAAGCTTTCTTT.

The chain employs TRBV3-1 (or the pseudogene TRBV3-2) and TRBJ2-5; 14 nucleotides agree with TRBD2. The CDR3 loop spans 17 amino acids. Germline V gene lookup returns CDR1 LGHDT and CDR2 YNNKEL (reference sequence). Germline trimming cut 3 bases from V and 3 bases from J; bases unmatched to any gene: 6. The DNA for the CDR3 is TGTGCCAGCAGCCAGGGTCCGGGACTAGCGGGAGAAGAGACCCAGTACTTC. Protein product: CASSQGPGLAGEETQYF.

The chain combines TRBV6-2 or TRBV6-3 with TRBJ2-7; D unclear. The germline V gene has CDR1 MNHEY and CDR2 SVGEGT. With 2 bases removed from V and 2 bases from J, the gap between germline ends came to 10 bases. CDR3 length: 14 amino acids. The CDR3 DNA sequence: TGTGCCAGCAGTTACCCAGTACTACCCTACGAGCAGTACTTC. Amino acid sequence: CASSYPVLPYEQYF.

The J gene is TRBJ1-5, the V gene TRBV15; 8 bases map to TRBD1. Germline V gene lookup returns CDR1 LNHNV and CDR2 YYDKDF (reference sequence). After removal of 1 base from V and 8 bases from J, the junction contained 10 bases not matched to a gene. This CDR3 is built from 16 residues. The CDR3 nucleotides are TGTGCCACCAGCAGAGGTGGGACAGGTCCAATTGAGCCCCAGCATTTT. This encodes CATSRGGTGPIEPQHF.

The V and J genes are TRBV7-2 and TRBJ1-5; D unresolved. Germline V gene lookup returns CDR1 SGHTA and CDR2 FQGNSA. This CDR3 region has 16 residues. Trimming stripped 1 base from V and 6 bases from J, with 16 bases between. As DNA, the CDR3 is TGTGCCAGCAGCTTAGGGGCGTCGGGGTTGGGTCAGCCCCAGCATTTT. This translates into CASSLGASGLGQPQHF.

As concerns this clone: This sample also contains other DNA sequences that code for the same CDR3. This rearrangement joins TRBV29-1 to TRBJ2-5; 7 positions match TRBD2. Germline loops: CDR1 SQVTM, CDR2 ANQGSEA. The J segment lost 1 base and the V segment lost 4 bases, leaving 0 bases of the junction unmatched. This CDR3 comprises 12 residues. DNA of the CDR3: TGCAGCGTTGCGGGAGGCCAAGAGACCCAGTACTTC. This sequence encodes CSVAGGQETQYF.

The chain employs TRBV30 and TRBJ1-6, with unresolved D. The germline gives CDR1 GTSNPN, CDR2 SVGIG (reference sequence). The CDR3 runs to 12 residues. Trimming cost V 7 bases and J 10 bases, with 14 bases left between them. CDR3 sequence: CASGFPGSPLHF. The DNA for the CDR3 is TGTGCCTCAGGCTTCCCGGGGTCACCCCTCCACTTT.

V is TRBV27 and J is TRBJ2-3; perhaps TRBD2 as D (6 bases). Trimming cost V 6 bases and J 4 bases, with 14 bases left between them. This CDR3 spans 14 amino acids. The germline V gene has CDR1 MNHEY and CDR2 SMNVEV (reference sequence). DNA for the CDR3: TGTGCCAGCAGGGGGACTCCGAGGGCAGATACGCAGTATTTT. Residues: CASRGTPRADTQYF.

V gene TRBV6-2 or TRBV6-3 combines with J gene TRBJ1-1; maybe TRBD1 (6 bases). Trimming cost V 6 bases and J 4 bases, with 18 bases left between them. This CDR3 contains 15 residues. Germline CDR1 and CDR2: MNHEY and SVGEGT. DNA for the CDR3: TGTGCCAGCAGCCATAAACAGGGTTCTGGCACTGAAGCTTTCTTT. This encodes CASSHKQGSGTEAFF.

The V and J genes are TRBV25-1 and TRBJ2-7, with 7 bases matching TRBD1. CDR1 and CDR2 (germline): MGHDK, SYGVNS. This CDR3 region has 13 residues. The trim removed 11 bases at V and 0 bases at J, leaving 7 bases unmatched. The CDR3 DNA follows: TGTGCCTACCGGGACAGAGCCTCCTACGAGCAGTACTTC. It is translated as CAYRDRASYEQYF.

This clone was detected only once. The chain carries TRBV7-9 and TRBJ2-5, with 9 bases matching TRBD1. The J segment lost 5 bases and the V segment lost 5 bases, leaving 9 bases of the junction unmatched. Germline V gene sequence: CDR1 SEHNR, CDR2 FQNEAQ (reference sequence). The CDR3 is 15 residues long. The CDR3 DNA reads TGTGCCAGCAGCCCTAGGGGACAGGGCGGCGAGACCCAGTACTTC. The encoded protein is CASSPRGQGGETQYF.

A single count supports this clone. The rearrangement joins TRBV5-1 to TRBJ1-5, with D perhaps matching TRBD1 (5 bases). Trimming removed 0 bases from V and 1 base from J, with 11 bases in between. The CDR3 length is 16 residues. Germline V CDR1 and CDR2: SGHRS, YFSETQ. The CDR3: CASSLGSGGSNQPQHF. In nucleotides, the CDR3 is TGCGCCAGCAGCTTGGGGTCGGGGGGAAGCAATCAGCCCCAGCATTTT.

V is TRBV10-3 and J is TRBJ1-5, with D possibly being TRBD1 (5 bases). The CDR3 runs to 18 residues. The germline gives CDR1 ENHRY, CDR2 SYGVKD. V was clipped by 2 bases and J by 2 bases, with 19 bases between them. CDR3 bases: TGTGCCATCAGTGAGGGGGGAGGAAGGGCACCGCGCAATCAGCCCCAGCATTTT. Translation gives CAISEGGGRAPRNQPQHF.

The chain's CDR3 is CASSPRGQGVYQPQHF. The CDR3 DNA is TGTGCCAGCTCACCACGTGGACAGGGAGTTTATCAGCCCCAGCATTTT. This chain connects TRBV18 to TRBJ1-5, with 8 bases matching TRBD1. The trim removed 1 base at V and 5 bases at J, leaving 7 bases unmatched. The CDR3 covers 16 residues. Germline V lookup: CDR1 KGHSH, CDR2 LQKENI. Variable domain in full (rest from reference TRBV18 and TRBJ1-5): NAGVMQNPRHLVRRRGQEARLRCSPMKGHSHVYWYRQLPEEGLKFMVYLQKENIIDESGMPKERFSAEFPKEGPSILRIQQVVRGDSAAYFCASSPRGQGVYQPQHFGDGTRLSIL.

The chain recombines TRBV6-2 or TRBV6-3 with TRBJ2-5, with D tentatively TRBD1 (6 bases). The CDR3 extends over 14 amino acids. The germline CDR1 and CDR2 sequences are MNHEY and SVGEGT. V lost 4 bases and J 5 bases, leaving 14 bases between the germline ends. Here the CDR3 DNA reads TGTGCCAGCAGTTCCCAGGGGCGGAGGGAGACCCAGTACTTC. Translated, it gives CASSSQGRRETQYF.

This clone appeared a single time. The rearrangement joins TRBV5-4 to TRBJ2-4; TRBD2 aligns across 9 bases. Germline values: CDR1 SGHNT, CDR2 YYREEE (reference sequence). The trim removed 3 bases at V and 2 bases at J, leaving 3 bases unmatched. This CDR3 contains 15 residues. This CDR3 is CASSSGLATKNIQYF. The CDR3, as DNA: TGTGCCAGCAGCTCCGGACTAGCGACCAAAAACATTCAGTACTTC.

This chain joins TRBV5-1 and TRBJ2-1, with 12 nucleotides matching TRBD2. Germline values: CDR1 SGHRS, CDR2 YFSETQ. Unmatched junction bases numbered 3, after V lost 4 bases and J lost 7 bases. This CDR3 contains 14 residues. The CDR3 spells CASSPTSGGNEQFF. CDR3 sequence (DNA): TGCGCCAGCAGCCCGACTAGCGGGGGTAATGAGCAGTTCTTC.

The V call is TRBV24-1, the J call TRBJ2-1; tentative D call: TRBD1 (6 bases). The germline CDR1 and CDR2 sequences are KGHDR and SFDVKD. Trimming stripped 4 bases from V and 9 bases from J, with 21 bases between. This CDR3 is built from 16 residues. The CDR3 bases are TGTGCCACCAGTGACCCGTCTGGGGGCGCAGACCGTGAGCAGTTCTTC. Translating it yields CATSDPSGGADREQFF.

This chain links TRBV6-2 or TRBV6-3 with TRBJ1-1, with D possibly TRBD1 on 5 matching bases. CDR3 length: 15 amino acids. Germline CDR1 is MNHEY and CDR2 is SVGEGT. V was trimmed by 5 bases and J by 2 bases, leaving 15 bases between them. Here the CDR3 reads CASSRDPTVNTEAFF. The CDR3 nucleotides are TGTGCCAGCAGTCGAGACCCGACAGTAAACACTGAAGCTTTCTTT.

The rearrangement uses TRBV18 and TRBJ1-3; TRBD1 is a possible D gene (6 bases). The CDR3 runs 17 residues. The V gene's germline CDR1 is KGHSH and CDR2 LQKENI. V lost 6 bases to trimming and J lost 0 bases, with 18 bases between them. CDR3 region: CASSLGQFTDSGNTIYF. Here the CDR3 DNA reads TGTGCCAGCTCCCTCGGACAGTTTACGGACTCTGGAAACACCATATATTTT.

The J gene is TRBJ2-3, the V gene TRBV11-3, with 9 bases that match TRBD2. There are 17 residues in the CDR3. Germline CDR1 SGHNT, CDR2 YENEEA. Trimming took 1 base from V and 2 from J; bases not matched to a gene: 7. CDR3 loop: CASSLGSTSGSTDTQYF. The DNA for the CDR3 is TGTGCCAGCAGCTTAGGCTCCACTAGCGGGTCCACAGATACGCAGTATTTT.

The V call is TRBV12-3 or TRBV12-4, the J call TRBJ2-7; weak D call: TRBD1 (6 bases). CDR3 length: 13 amino acids. Trimming shortened V by 6 bases and J by 1 base, and 10 bases separated the two germline ends. The CDR3 here is CASRRTASYEQYF. CDR3 DNA sequence: TGTGCCAGCAGACGGACAGCTTCCTACGAGCAGTACTTC.

V and J are TRBV19 and TRBJ2-3; TRBD2 matches at 7 bases. The trim removed 1 base at V and 2 bases at J, leaving 12 bases unmatched. This CDR3 region has 18 residues. Germline V gene lookup returns CDR1 LNHDA and CDR2 SQIVND (reference sequence). The CDR3 DNA follows: TGTGCCAGTAGTATAGGGGCTAGCGGCTATAGCACCACAGATACGCAGTATTTT. Translation gives CASSIGASGYSTTDTQYF. Using reference TRBV19 and TRBJ2-3 for the parts outside the CDR3, the full variable domain is DGGITQSPKYLFRKEGQNVTLSCEQNLNHDAMYWYRQDPGQGLRLIYYSQIVNDFQKGDIAEGYSVSREKKESFPLTVTSAQKNPTAFYLCASSIGASGYSTTDTQYFGPGTRLTVL.

The J gene is TRBJ1-2, the V gene TRBV19; 9 nucleotides line up with TRBD1. CDR1 and CDR2 (germline): LNHDA, SQIVND (reference sequence). J was trimmed by 3 bases and V by 5 bases; bases with no gene match: 7. This CDR3 is built from 15 residues. CDR3 loop: CASSAPGQGYYGYTF. Here the CDR3 DNA reads TGTGCCAGTAGTGCCCCGGGACAGGGCTACTATGGCTACACCTTC.

The chain is built from TRBV14 and TRBJ1-2; unclear D gene. Trimming stripped 2 bases from V and 8 bases from J, with 9 bases between. This CDR3 has 12 amino acids. The V gene's germline CDR1 is SGHDN and CDR2 FVKESK. The CDR3: CASSQTVKGYTF. The CDR3 DNA follows: TGTGCCAGCAGCCAAACAGTGAAGGGCTACACCTTC. The full variable domain, in which reference TRBV14 and TRBJ1-2 provide the parts outside the CDR3, is EAGVTQFPSHSVIEKGQTVTLRCDPISGHDNLYWYRRVMGKEIKFLLHFVKESKQDESGMPNNRFLAERTGGTYSTLKVQPAELEDSGVYFCASSQTVKGYTFGSGTRLTVV.

CDR3 nucleotides: TGTGCCAGCAGCTATAACACCGGGACAGGGCTTGGTTACACCTTC. This codes for CASSYNTGTGLGYTF. The chain combines TRBV6-5 with TRBJ1-2; 9 bases match TRBD1. The J segment lost 11 bases and the V segment lost 6 bases, leaving 16 bases of the junction unmatched. The CDR3 consists of 15 residues. From germline, CDR1 is MNHEY and CDR2 SVGAGI.

This chain connects TRBV24-1 to TRBJ2-3; D is perhaps TRBD2 (5 bases). The CDR3 runs to 15 residues. The germline CDR1 and CDR2 sequences are KGHDR and SFDVKD. V was pared by 1 base and J by 3 bases, with 10 bases between. The CDR3 reads CATSDFGVGTDTQYF. The CDR3 nucleotides read TGTGCCACCAGTGATTTCGGGGTCGGGACAGATACGCAGTATTTT.